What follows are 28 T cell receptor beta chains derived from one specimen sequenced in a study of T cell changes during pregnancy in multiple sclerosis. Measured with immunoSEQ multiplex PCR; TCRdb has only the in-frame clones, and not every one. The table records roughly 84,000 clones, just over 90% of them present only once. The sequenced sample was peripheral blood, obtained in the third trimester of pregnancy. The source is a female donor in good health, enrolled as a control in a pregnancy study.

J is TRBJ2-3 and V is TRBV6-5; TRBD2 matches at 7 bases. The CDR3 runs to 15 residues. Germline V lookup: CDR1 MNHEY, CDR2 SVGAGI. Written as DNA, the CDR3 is TGTGCGTCAGGCGGGAGACTGTCGAGCACAGATACGCAGTATTTT. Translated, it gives CASGGRLSSTDTQYF.

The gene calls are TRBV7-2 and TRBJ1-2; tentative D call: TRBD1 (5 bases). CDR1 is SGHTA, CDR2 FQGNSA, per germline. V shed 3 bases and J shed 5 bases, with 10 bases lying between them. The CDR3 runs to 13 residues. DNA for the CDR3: TGTGCCAGCAGCTTCGGGGGGTGGTATGGCTACACCTTC. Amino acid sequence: CASSFGGWYGYTF.

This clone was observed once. The CDR3, as DNA: TGCGCCAGCAGCTGGATCGGACAGGGGGGCACTGAAGCTTTCTTT. It specifies CASSWIGQGGTEAFF. The rearrangement joins TRBV5-1 to TRBJ1-1; TRBD1 matches at 10 bases. CDR1 SGHRS and CDR2 YFSETQ come from the germline V gene. The V and J ends lost 3 bases and 4 bases, in that order; junction bases with no gene match: 6. This CDR3 spans 15 amino acids.

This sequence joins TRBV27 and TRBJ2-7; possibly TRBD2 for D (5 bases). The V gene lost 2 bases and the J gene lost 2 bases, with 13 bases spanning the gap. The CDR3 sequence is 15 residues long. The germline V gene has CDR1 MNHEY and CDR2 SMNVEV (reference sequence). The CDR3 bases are TGTGCCAGCAGTTTAACCACTAGTTTCACCTACGAGCAGTACTTC. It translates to CASSLTTSFTYEQYF.

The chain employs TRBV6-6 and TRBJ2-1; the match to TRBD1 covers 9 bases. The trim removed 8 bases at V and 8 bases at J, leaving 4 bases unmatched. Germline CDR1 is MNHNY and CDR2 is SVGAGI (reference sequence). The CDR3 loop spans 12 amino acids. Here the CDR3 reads CASDRGGDEQFF. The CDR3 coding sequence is TGTGCCAGCGACAGGGGGGGTGATGAGCAGTTCTTC.

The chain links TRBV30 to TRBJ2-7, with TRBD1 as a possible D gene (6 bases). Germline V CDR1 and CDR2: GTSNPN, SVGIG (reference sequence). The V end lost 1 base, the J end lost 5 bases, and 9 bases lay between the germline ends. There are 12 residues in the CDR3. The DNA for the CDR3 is TGTGCCTGGAGTGCCACAGGGAACGAGCAGTACTTC. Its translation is CAWSATGNEQYF.

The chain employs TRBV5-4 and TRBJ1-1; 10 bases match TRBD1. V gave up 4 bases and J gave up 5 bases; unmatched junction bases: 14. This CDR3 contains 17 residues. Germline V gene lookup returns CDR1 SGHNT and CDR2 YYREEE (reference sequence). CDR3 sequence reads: CASSPDRGRRLGTEAFF. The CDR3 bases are TGTGCCAGCAGCCCCGACAGGGGGCGACGCTTGGGGACTGAAGCTTTCTTT.

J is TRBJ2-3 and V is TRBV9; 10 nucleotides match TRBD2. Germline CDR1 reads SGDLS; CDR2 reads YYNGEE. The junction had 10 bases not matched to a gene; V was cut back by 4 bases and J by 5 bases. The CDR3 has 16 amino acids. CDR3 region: CASSPKGRTSGDTQYF. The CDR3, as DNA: TGTGCCAGCAGCCCCAAGGGGAGGACTAGCGGAGATACGCAGTATTTT.

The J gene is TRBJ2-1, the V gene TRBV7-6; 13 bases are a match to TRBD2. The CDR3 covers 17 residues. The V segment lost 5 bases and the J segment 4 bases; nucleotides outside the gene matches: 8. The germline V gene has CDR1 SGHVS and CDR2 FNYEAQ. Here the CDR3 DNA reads TGTGCCAGCAGCCCCGGACTAGCGGGAGCCGGGTACAATGAGCAGTTCTTC. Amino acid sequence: CASSPGLAGAGYNEQFF.

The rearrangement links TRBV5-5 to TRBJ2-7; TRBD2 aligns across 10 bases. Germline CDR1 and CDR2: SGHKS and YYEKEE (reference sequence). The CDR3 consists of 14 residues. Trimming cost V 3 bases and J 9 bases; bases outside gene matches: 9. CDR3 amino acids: CASSSSGRALGQYF. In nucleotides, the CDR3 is TGTGCCAGCAGCTCAAGCGGGAGGGCCCTCGGGCAGTACTTC.

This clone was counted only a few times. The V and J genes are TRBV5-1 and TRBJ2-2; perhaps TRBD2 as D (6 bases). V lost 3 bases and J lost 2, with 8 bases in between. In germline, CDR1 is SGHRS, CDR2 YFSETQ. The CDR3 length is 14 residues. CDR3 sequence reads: CASSWGDNTGELFF. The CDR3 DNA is TGCGCCAGCAGCTGGGGGGATAACACCGGGGAGCTGTTTTTT. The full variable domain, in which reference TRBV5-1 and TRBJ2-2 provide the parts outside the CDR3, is KAGVTQTPRYLIKTRGQQVTLSCSPISGHRSVSWYQQTPGQGLQFLFEYFSETQRNKGNFPGRFSGRQFSNSRSEMNVSTLELGDSALYLCASSWGDNTGELFFGEGSRLTVL.

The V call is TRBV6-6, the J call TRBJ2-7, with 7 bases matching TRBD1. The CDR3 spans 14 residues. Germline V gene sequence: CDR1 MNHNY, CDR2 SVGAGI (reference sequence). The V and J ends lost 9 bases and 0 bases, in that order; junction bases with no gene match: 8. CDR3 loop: CASSRDSDSYEQYF. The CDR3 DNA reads TGTGCCAGTTCCCGGGACAGCGACTCCTACGAGCAGTACTTC.

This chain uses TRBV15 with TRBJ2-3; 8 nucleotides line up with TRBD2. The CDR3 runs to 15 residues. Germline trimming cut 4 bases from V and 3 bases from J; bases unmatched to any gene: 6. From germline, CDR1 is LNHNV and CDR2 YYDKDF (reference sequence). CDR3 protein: CATSMGGRITDTQYF. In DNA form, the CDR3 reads TGTGCCACCAGCATGGGCGGGAGGATAACAGATACGCAGTATTTT.

The CDR3 DNA follows: TGTGCCAGCACCTCCGGGACTAGCGGGATCTACGAGCAGTACTTC. This sequence encodes CASTSGTSGIYEQYF. V and J are TRBV6-1 and TRBJ2-7, with 13 positions matching TRBD2. CDR3 size: 15 residues. Germline CDR1 and CDR2: MNHNS and SASEGT. V dropped 7 bases and J dropped 3; count of bases not matched to a gene: 6.

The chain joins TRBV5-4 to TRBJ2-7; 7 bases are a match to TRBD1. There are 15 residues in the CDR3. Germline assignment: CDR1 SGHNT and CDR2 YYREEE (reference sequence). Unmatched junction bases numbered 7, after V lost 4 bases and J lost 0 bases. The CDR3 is CASSPGTASSYEQYF. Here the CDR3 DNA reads TGTGCCAGCAGCCCCGGGACAGCTAGCTCCTACGAGCAGTACTTC.

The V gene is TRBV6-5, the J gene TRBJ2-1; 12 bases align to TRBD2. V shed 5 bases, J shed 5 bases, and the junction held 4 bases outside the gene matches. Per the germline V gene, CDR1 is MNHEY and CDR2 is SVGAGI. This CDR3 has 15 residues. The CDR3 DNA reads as TGTGCCAGCAGTCTAGCGGGAGGGGGGCACAATGAGCAGTTCTTC. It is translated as CASSLAGGGHNEQFF.

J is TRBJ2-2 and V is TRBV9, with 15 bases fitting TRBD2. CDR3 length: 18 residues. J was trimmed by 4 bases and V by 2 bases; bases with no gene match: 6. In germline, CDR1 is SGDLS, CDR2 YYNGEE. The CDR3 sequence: CASSVRGLAGGSTGELFF. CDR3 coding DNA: TGTGCCAGCAGCGTTAGAGGACTAGCGGGAGGGAGCACCGGGGAGCTGTTTTTT.

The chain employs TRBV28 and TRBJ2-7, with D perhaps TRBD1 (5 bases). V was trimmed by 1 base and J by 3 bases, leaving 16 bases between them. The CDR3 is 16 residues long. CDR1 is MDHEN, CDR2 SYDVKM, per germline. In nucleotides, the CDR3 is TGTGCCAGCAGTTTATTCGGACAAACAAGAAACTACGAGCAGTACTTC. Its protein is CASSLFGQTRNYEQYF.

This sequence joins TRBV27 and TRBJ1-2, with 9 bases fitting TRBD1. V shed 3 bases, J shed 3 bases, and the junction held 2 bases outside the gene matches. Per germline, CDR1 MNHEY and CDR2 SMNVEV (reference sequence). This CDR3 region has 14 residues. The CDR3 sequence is CASSFRDRDYGYTF. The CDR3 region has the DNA TGTGCCAGCAGTTTCCGGGACAGGGACTATGGCTACACCTTC.

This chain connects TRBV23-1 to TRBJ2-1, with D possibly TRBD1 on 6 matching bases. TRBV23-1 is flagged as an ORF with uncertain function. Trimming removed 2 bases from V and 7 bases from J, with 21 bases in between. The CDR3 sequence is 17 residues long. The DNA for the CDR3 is TGCGCCAGCAGTCAAACCCCTGTCAGGGGCGTAATAAATGAGCAGTTCTTC. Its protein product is CASSQTPVRGVINEQFF.

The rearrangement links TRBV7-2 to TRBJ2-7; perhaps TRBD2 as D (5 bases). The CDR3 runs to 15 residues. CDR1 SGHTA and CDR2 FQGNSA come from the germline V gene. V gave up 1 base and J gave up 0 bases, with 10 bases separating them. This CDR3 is CASSLVAGSSYEQYF. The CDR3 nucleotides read TGTGCCAGCAGCTTAGTGGCGGGTAGCTCCTACGAGCAGTACTTC.

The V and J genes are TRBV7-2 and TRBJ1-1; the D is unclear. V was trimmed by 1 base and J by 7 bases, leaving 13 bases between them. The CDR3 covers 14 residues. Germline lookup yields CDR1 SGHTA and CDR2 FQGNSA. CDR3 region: CASSLGTERFEAFF. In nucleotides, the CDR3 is TGTGCCAGCAGCTTAGGCACGGAGAGGTTTGAAGCTTTCTTT.

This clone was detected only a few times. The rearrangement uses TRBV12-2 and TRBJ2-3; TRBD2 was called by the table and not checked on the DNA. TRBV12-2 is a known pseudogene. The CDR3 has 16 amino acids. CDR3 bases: TGTGCAAGTCGCTTAGGGACTAGCGGGAGCACAGATACGCAGTATTTT. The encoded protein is CASRLGTSGSTDTQYF.

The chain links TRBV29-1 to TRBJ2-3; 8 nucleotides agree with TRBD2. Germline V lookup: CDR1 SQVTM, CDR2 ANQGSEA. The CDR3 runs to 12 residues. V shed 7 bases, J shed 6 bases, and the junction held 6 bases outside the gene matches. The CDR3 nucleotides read TGCAGCGCGGGACTAGTTGGCGATACGCAGTATTTT. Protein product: CSAGLVGDTQYF.

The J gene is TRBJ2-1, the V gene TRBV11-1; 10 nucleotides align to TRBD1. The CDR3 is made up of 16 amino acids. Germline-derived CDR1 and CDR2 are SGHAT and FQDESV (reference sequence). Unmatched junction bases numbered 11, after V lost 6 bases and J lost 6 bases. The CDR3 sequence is CASSHPFRQGANEQFF. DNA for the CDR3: TGTGCCAGCAGTCACCCGTTCCGACAGGGGGCCAATGAGCAGTTCTTC.

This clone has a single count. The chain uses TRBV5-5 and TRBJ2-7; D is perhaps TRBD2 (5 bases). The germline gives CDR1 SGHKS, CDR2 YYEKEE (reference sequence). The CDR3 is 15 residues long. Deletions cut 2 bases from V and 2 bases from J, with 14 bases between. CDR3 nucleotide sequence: TGTGCCAGCAGCTTACTCAGCGGTTGGGCCTACGAGCAGTACTTC. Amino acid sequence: CASSLLSGWAYEQYF.

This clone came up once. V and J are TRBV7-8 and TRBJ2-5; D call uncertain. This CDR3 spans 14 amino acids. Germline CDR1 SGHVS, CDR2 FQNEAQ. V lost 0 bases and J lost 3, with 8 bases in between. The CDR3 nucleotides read TGTGCCAGCAGCTTAGCTAGAGTGGAAGAGACCCAGTACTTC. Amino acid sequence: CASSLARVEETQYF.

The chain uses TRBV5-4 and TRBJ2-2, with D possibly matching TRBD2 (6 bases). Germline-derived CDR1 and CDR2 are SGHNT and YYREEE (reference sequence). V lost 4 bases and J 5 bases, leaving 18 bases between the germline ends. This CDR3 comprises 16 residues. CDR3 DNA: TGTGCCAGCAGCGCCGGCGGGGATCTGGGTACCGGGGAGCTGTTTTTT. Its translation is CASSAGGDLGTGELFF.